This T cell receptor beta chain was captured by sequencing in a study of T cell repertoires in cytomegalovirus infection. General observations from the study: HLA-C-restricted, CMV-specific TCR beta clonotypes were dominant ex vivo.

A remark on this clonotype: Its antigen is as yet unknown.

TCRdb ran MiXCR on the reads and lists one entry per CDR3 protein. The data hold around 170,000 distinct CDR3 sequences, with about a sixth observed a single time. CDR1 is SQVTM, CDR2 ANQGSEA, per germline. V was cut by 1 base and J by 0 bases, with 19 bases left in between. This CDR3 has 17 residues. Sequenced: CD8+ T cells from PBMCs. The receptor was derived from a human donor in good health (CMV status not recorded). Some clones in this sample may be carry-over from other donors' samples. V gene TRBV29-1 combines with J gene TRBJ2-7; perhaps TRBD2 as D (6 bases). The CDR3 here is CSVEGGVVGSSSYEQYF. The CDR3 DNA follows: TGCAGCGTTGAAGGGGGGGTGGTCGGGTCGAGCTCCTACGAGCAGTACTTC.